This T cell receptor (beta chain) derives from a study of blood T cell repertoires in COVID-19 (dated by TCRdb to the early 2020s). Context from the whole study: The collaborator samples originated in the United States, Italy and Spain and spanned the acute and convalescent phases of COVID-19. The material from the prospective study consisted of cDNA or gDNA derived from T cells, B-cell-depleted T cells, or PBMCs. The dataset comprised deeply sampled blood TCRbeta repertoires from subjects exposed to, actively infected with, or recovered from COVID-19. The repertoires were released in a freely available public database intended as a resource for research on the immune response to SARS-CoV-2. The samples were drawn from two sources: the first 160 participants of the ongoing ImmuneRACE study, and 1,200 or so subjects contributed by 6 global collaborators. The sample metadata nearly always contained a de-identified subject ID, COVID-19 status, age in years and sex. Where available, HLA class I and class II types were obtained from metadata supplied by the sample provider rather than from assay-based typing. Study-wide findings and limitations: How much clinical and demographic metadata was included differed by source and by participant, and the metadata was provided uncurated.

TCRbeta CDR3 regions were amplified from genomic DNA by means of the immunoSEQ Assay, a bias-controlled multiplex PCR. The study's own analysis went as follows. The number of nucleated cells in each sample was estimated from the amplification of reference gene primers within the assay. To quantify the absolute abundance of each unique TCRbeta CDR3 rearrangement, sequence reads were collapsed and filtered. For each sample, productive Simpson clonality was calculated as the square root of Simpson's diversity index over productive rearrangements. As stored in TCRdb, this immuneACCESS dataset retains in-frame rearrangements with V and J assigned. A fraction of the clones does not appear; measured against another copy, unresolved V genes explain less than half of the discrepancy, and the remainder lacks a known reason. Clone size and the V and J calls come from that table; the DNA yielded D and trimming. The sample profile shows under 70,000 clones; around 79% of them were found once. The top ten clonotypes cover about 20% of the sample.

CDR1 is given as LGHNA and CDR2 as YNFKEQ, both from the germline V gene. From its cysteine to its phenylalanine, the CDR3 spans 15 amino acids. Only CDR3 DNA remains: 45 bases, in frame from the first base. V is pared back by 2 bases and J by 5 bases, with 13 bases lying between the germline termini. On this clone: Its antigen remains unidentified. The record has no base qualities; no much larger clone is one base away.

Whole blood was collected in K2EDTA tubes by collaborating institutions according to the institutions' own protocols. For TCRbeta analysis, collaborators shipped samples in one of three forms: frozen whole blood, isolated PBMCs, or DNA extracted from either of those sample types. The specimen was peripheral blood. The sequence came from a man aged 55 to 69 with acute or convalescent COVID-19. The chain employs TRBV4-2 and TRBJ2-1; the D region possibly corresponds to TRBD2 (6 bases align). The DNA is as follows: TGTGCCAGCAGCCAACAACCTAGCGCCCACAATGAGCAGTTCTTC. It codes for CASSQQPSAHNEQFF.